A single sample gave rise to the 9 T cell receptor beta chains below, sequenced in a study of cytomegalovirus exposure and HLA in healthy donors. Both 60 Vbeta primers and 13 Jbeta primers went into the PCR. Clones were read by immunoSEQ multiplex PCR, and TCRdb kept only the in-frame ones, dropping some. This sample has fewer than 100,000 clones, with over 75% found just once. Sequencing was performed on PBMCs. The receptors derive from a female donor in good health and CMV-seronegative.

This clone was seen once. The V and J genes are TRBV2 and TRBJ1-1, with a weak D call TRBD1 (6 bases). The CDR3 totals 13 residues. The germline V gene encodes CDR1 SNHLY and CDR2 FYNNEI. Deletions cut 4 bases from V and 1 base from J, with 7 bases between. CDR3 sequence: CASSVRGNTEAFF. CDR3 nucleotides: TGTGCCAGCAGTGTCAGGGGGAACACTGAAGCTTTCTTT. Complete variable domain (other parts from reference TRBV2 and TRBJ1-1): EPEVTQTPSHQVTQMGQEVILRCVPISNHLYFYWYRQILGQKVEFLVSFYNNEISEKSEIFDDQFSVERPDGSNFTLKIRSTKLEDSAMYFCASSVRGNTEAFFGQGTRLTVV.

This clone came up once. This chain joins TRBV28 and TRBJ1-1, with 7 positions matching TRBD1. V lost 0 bases to trimming and J lost 4 bases; unmatched junction nucleotides: 5. CDR3 size: 15 residues. Germline V gives CDR1 MDHEN, CDR2 SYDVKM. The CDR3 is CASSLWGRGSTEAFF. The CDR3 DNA sequence: TGTGCCAGCAGTTTATGGGGCAGGGGGAGCACTGAAGCTTTCTTT.

This clone was detected a few times. This rearrangement joins TRBV30 to TRBJ1-1; 7 bases line up with TRBD1. The V and J ends lost 1 base and 0 bases, in that order; junction bases with no gene match: 2. The germline V gene has CDR1 GTSNPN and CDR2 SVGIG (reference sequence). The CDR3 has 14 residues. The CDR3 coding sequence is TGTGCCTGGAGTGGGGGACAGTTGAACACTGAAGCTTTCTTT. The encoded protein is CAWSGGQLNTEAFF.

The genes are TRBV5-1 and TRBJ1-1; TRBD1 agrees at 9 bases. Per germline, CDR1 SGHRS and CDR2 YFSETQ. With 4 bases clipped from V and 3 bases from J, the junction kept 10 bases outside the gene matches. CDR3 length equals 16 residues. The CDR3 sequence is CASSLRDRALDTEAFF. Written as DNA, the CDR3 is TGCGCCAGCAGCCTCCGGGACAGGGCTTTGGACACTGAAGCTTTCTTT.

The chain has TRBV2 and TRBJ1-2; 9 bases fit TRBD1. J was trimmed by 8 bases and V by 5 bases; bases with no gene match: 12. The CDR3 length is 15 residues. Germline CDR1 and CDR2: SNHLY and FYNNEI. The CDR3 sequence: CASSLLGQGIYGYTF. As DNA, the CDR3 is TGTGCCAGCAGTCTTCTAGGACAGGGGATATACGGCTACACCTTC.

V gene TRBV6-5 combines with J gene TRBJ2-3, with a tentative D call TRBD1 (5 bases). With 6 bases removed from V and 0 bases from J, the gap between germline ends came to 10 bases. CDR1 and CDR2 (germline): MNHEY, SVGAGI. This CDR3 region has 14 residues. The CDR3 sequence: CASSLRTSTDTQYF. CDR3 nucleotides: TGTGCCAGCAGCCTCAGGACAAGCACAGATACGCAGTATTTT.

This clone occurred a few times. Here the CDR3 DNA reads TGTGCCAGCAGGGGGAGACAGGGTTTATACGAGCAGTACTTC. The encoded protein is CASRGRQGLYEQYF. The rearrangement uses TRBV2 and TRBJ2-7; 7 positions match TRBD1. The CDR3 spans 14 residues. Trimming cost V 6 bases and J 4 bases; bases outside gene matches: 9. Germline V gene sequence: CDR1 SNHLY, CDR2 FYNNEI. The whole variable domain, filled in from reference TRBV2 and TRBJ2-7, reads EPEVTQTPSHQVTQMGQEVILRCVPISNHLYFYWYRQILGQKVEFLVSFYNNEISEKSEIFDDQFSVERPDGSNFTLKIRSTKLEDSAMYFCASRGRQGLYEQYFGPGTRLTVT.

The genes are TRBV6-5 and TRBJ1-2; D may be TRBD1 (5 bases). Germline V gene data show CDR1 as MNHEY and CDR2 as SVGAGI. This CDR3 contains 13 residues. Trimming removed 6 bases from V and 4 bases from J, with 12 bases in between. CDR3 in amino acids: CASSPDSSYGYTF. The CDR3 region has the DNA TGTGCCAGCAGCCCCGACAGCTCCTATGGCTACACCTTC.

The chain carries TRBV2 and TRBJ2-2; TRBD2 matches 10 bases. Germline CDR1 is SNHLY and CDR2 is FYNNEI. Trimming removed 7 bases from V and 7 bases from J; junction bases left unmatched: 9. This CDR3 spans 15 amino acids. The DNA of the CDR3 is TGTGCCAGCATTTCTAGCGGGAGTTTTGGCGGGGAGCTGTTTTTT. This gives the protein CASISSGSFGGELFF.